These 14 T cell receptor beta chains share one sample of origin, sequenced in a study of T cell repertoires in cytomegalovirus infection. A single record per CDR3 protein comes from TCRdb applying MiXCR to the reads. The table records approximately 1,000,000 distinct CDR3 sequences, less than 35% of them present only once. No antigens are known for them. This specimen was cultured CD8+ T cells from PBMCs, taken from culture after CMV antigen stimulation. Receptors originate from a human donor in good health (CMV status not recorded). Some clones in this sample may be carry-over from other donors' samples.

V is TRBV6-2 or TRBV6-3 and J is TRBJ1-1; D not certain. Trimming shortened V by 0 bases and J by 3 bases, and 11 bases separated the two germline ends. The CDR3 is 15 residues long. Germline V gene sequence: CDR1 MNHEY, CDR2 SVGEGT. CDR3 sequence (DNA): TGTGCCAGCAGTTACTCTTGGAGGGCGGACACTGAAGCTTTCTTT. Translating it yields CASSYSWRADTEAFF.

The chain uses TRBV5-1 and TRBJ2-1, with D unclear. V lost 4 bases to trimming and J lost 10 bases, with 12 bases between them. This CDR3 spans 12 amino acids. Germline CDR1 and CDR2: SGHRS and YFSETQ. CDR3 loop: CASSRPPREQFF. CDR3 DNA: TGCGCCAGCAGCCGACCGCCCAGGGAGCAGTTCTTC.

The sample holds many counts of this clonotype. This chain connects TRBV4-3 to TRBJ2-2; a possible D gene is TRBD2 (7 bases). The length of the CDR3 is 15 residues. V lost 4 bases to trimming and J lost 4 bases, with 13 bases between them. Germline-derived CDR1 and CDR2 are LGHNA and YSLEER. CDR3 sequence reads: CASSPWGGGTGELFF. DNA for the CDR3: TGCGCCAGCAGCCCCTGGGGGGGCGGCACCGGGGAGCTGTTTTTT.

In this sample, this clonotype turned up many times. The CDR3 sequence is CASLGGGIYNEQFF. As DNA, the CDR3 is TGTGCCAGCCTTGGGGGAGGGATCTACAATGAGCAGTTCTTC. This chain uses TRBV7-2 with TRBJ2-1; TRBD2 matches 7 bases. Per the germline V gene, CDR1 is SGHTA and CDR2 is FQGNSA. The CDR3 runs to 14 residues. The V and J ends lost 8 bases and 3 bases, in that order; junction bases with no gene match: 7.

The chain is built from TRBV20-1 and TRBJ2-1, with D hard to call. The germline CDR1 and CDR2 sequences are DFQATT and SNEGSKA (reference sequence). V lost 1 base, J lost 6 bases, and 7 bases lay in between. CDR3 length equals 12 residues. CDR3 protein: CSARGWGNEQFF. DNA for the CDR3: TGCAGTGCTAGAGGATGGGGCAATGAGCAGTTCTTC.

This clonotype was counted only a few times. Germline and junction disagree at one end, which may indicate a read error. The chain uses TRBV12-5 and TRBJ1-1, with D uncertain. CDR1 and CDR2 from the germline V gene are LGHNT and FRNRAP. The CDR3 runs to 14 residues. The CDR3 loop reads CASGDRAKNAEAFF. The CDR3 region has the DNA TGTGCTAGTGGAGACCGGGCCAAGAACGCTGAAGCTTTCTTT.

In its sample, this clonotype was seen a few times. The V call is TRBV7-2, the J call TRBJ2-2; 8 nucleotides match TRBD1. Germline V CDR1 and CDR2: SGHTA, FQGNSA. This CDR3 is built from 14 residues. Trimming took 5 bases from V and 4 from J; bases not matched to a gene: 3. In nucleotides, the CDR3 is TGTGCCAGCAGCGGACAGGGTTTCACCGGGGAGCTGTTTTTT. This sequence encodes CASSGQGFTGELFF.

A few counts support this clonotype. A single base separates this from a much larger clone, so it may be a read error. The V call is TRBV6-5, the J call TRBJ2-1; D gene unclear. Between the trimmed V and J ends, which lost 2 bases and 0 bases, there was a span of 5 bases. Germline V lookup: CDR1 MNHEY, CDR2 SVGAGI. The CDR3 runs to 14 residues. CDR3 amino acids: CASSYVTSYNEQFF. The CDR3 nucleotides read TGTGCCAGCAGTTACGTTACCTCCTACAATGAGCAGTTCTTC.

This clonotype was found many times. The gene calls are TRBV12-3 or TRBV12-4 and TRBJ2-2; D ambiguous. The CDR3 runs 15 residues. V was pared by 3 bases and J by 7 bases, with 15 bases between. The CDR3 spells CASSFWAGYSGELFF. CDR3 bases: TGTGCCAGCAGTTTCTGGGCCGGGTATAGCGGGGAGCTGTTTTTT.

The table lists this clonotype with a few counts. The chain combines TRBV6-2 or TRBV6-3 with TRBJ1-1; TRBD1 matches 9 bases. The V gene's germline CDR1 is MNHEY and CDR2 SVGEGT. This CDR3 region has 19 residues. The V segment lost 3 bases and the J segment 2 bases; nucleotides outside the gene matches: 16. The CDR3 sequence: CASSYRVVGTGFGNTEAFF. The CDR3 DNA is TGTGCCAGCAGTTATAGGGTCGTCGGGACAGGGTTTGGAAACACTGAAGCTTTCTTT.

This clonotype was seen a few times. The chain carries TRBV27 and TRBJ2-1, with D maybe TRBD2 (6 bases). V was cut by 3 bases and J by 8 bases, with 11 bases left in between. The CDR3 sequence is 13 residues long. Per the germline V gene, CDR1 is MNHEY and CDR2 is SMNVEV (reference sequence). The CDR3 DNA follows: TGTGCCAGCAGTTTCTTCGGGGAGGATGAGCAGTTCTTC. Translation gives CASSFFGEDEQFF.

The chain has TRBV18 and TRBJ2-2; 7 bases agree with TRBD1. The junction had 6 bases not matched to a gene; V was cut back by 2 bases and J by 3 bases. Germline-derived CDR1 and CDR2 are KGHSH and LQKENI. The CDR3 consists of 16 residues. The CDR3 sequence is CASSPAWGTDTGELFF. DNA of the CDR3: TGTGCCAGCTCACCAGCATGGGGGACAGACACCGGGGAGCTGTTTTTT.

This clonotype was observed a handful of times. The chain carries TRBV6-6 and TRBJ1-5; D is ambiguous. V lost 5 bases and J 4 bases, leaving 6 bases between the germline ends. The germline V gene encodes CDR1 MNHNY and CDR2 SVGAGI (reference sequence). CDR3 length equals 12 residues. DNA of the CDR3: TGTGCCAGCAGTCACCTGAATCAGCCCCAGCATTTT. Translating gives CASSHLNQPQHF.

This clonotype was seen a few times. The chain links TRBV19 to TRBJ1-1; weak D call: TRBD1 (6 bases). V lost 3 bases, J lost 4 bases, and 21 bases lay in between. Per germline, CDR1 LNHDA and CDR2 SQIVND (reference sequence). The CDR3 is 17 residues long. The CDR3 DNA sequence: TGTGCCAGTAGTATCCGCTACAGGGAGTTAGGTACCACTGAAGCTTTCTTT. Translated: CASSIRYRELGTTEAFF.